This record looks at one T cell receptor (beta chain) sequence and its context. The data derive from a study of cytomegalovirus exposure and HLA in healthy donors. 60 Vbeta and 13 Jbeta primers were used in PCR. Clones were read by immunoSEQ multiplex PCR, and TCRdb kept only the in-frame ones, dropping some. This table has roughly 110,000 clones, about four fifths appearing once. The sample consisted of PBMCs. The sequence derives from a man aged 25-45 years in good health and CMV-seropositive.

CDR3 loop: CASSLSASRKTQYF. The CDR3 region has the DNA TGTGCCAGCAGCTTAAGCGCTAGTAGAAAGACCCAGTACTTC. This chain joins TRBV5-6 and TRBJ2-5, with unresolved D. Deletions cut 2 bases from V and 6 bases from J, with 14 bases between. Germline V gene sequence: CDR1 SGHDT, CDR2 YYEEEE. The CDR3 covers 14 residues.